What follows describes a single T cell receptor beta chain. Its antigen is still unknown. Each TCR beta cDNA library carried unique molecular identifiers. Input of roughly 0.95 to 11 million T cells yielded 450,000 to 550,000 cDNA molecules. MiXCR was run by TCRdb on the PCR reads, yielding one entry per CDR3 protein. The repertoire has 450,000 to 650,000 distinct CDR3 sequences, roughly 46% of them found once; the top ten carry 1.7%. This specimen comes from a study of post-analysis software for immune sequencing data. The CDR3 consists of 15 residues. V lost 5 bases to trimming and J lost 7 bases, with 20 bases between them. General study results and limits: Compared with controls, patients had more of roughly five TRBV segments, including TRBV5-6, TRBV5-1 and TRBV20-1. Controls significantly exceeded multiple sclerosis patients in normalized Chao1 diversity.

The source of this sequence is a girl aged 10 to 17 with multiple sclerosis. The source material was blood. The genes are TRBV12-3 or TRBV12-4 and TRBJ2-5; a weak D match, TRBD2 (6 bases). The CDR3 reads CASSPTLGLPGTQYF. DNA for the CDR3: TGTGCCAGCAGTCCGACGCTGGGACTCCCGGGGACCCAGTACTTC.